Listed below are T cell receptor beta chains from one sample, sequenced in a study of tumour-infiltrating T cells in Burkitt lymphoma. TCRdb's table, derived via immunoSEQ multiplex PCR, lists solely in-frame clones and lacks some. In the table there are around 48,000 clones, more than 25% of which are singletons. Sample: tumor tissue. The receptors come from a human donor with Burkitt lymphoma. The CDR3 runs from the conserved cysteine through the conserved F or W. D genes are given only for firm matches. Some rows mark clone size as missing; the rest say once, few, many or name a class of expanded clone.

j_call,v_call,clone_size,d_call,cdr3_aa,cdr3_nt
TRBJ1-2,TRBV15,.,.,CATSRDMDSQGYTF,TGTGCCACCAGCAGAGACATGGATTCTCAGGGCTACACCTTC
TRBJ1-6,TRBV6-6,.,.,CASSPRRGSNSPLHF,TGTGCCAGCAGCCCCCGTCGGGGTTCTAATTCACCCCTCCACTTT
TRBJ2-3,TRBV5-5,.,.,CASSLLGDADTQYF,TGTGCCAGCAGCCTGTTGGGGGATGCAGATACGCAGTATTTT
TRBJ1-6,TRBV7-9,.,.,CASSLSGVSPLHF,TGTGCCAGCAGCTTATCAGGGGTCTCACCCCTCCACTTT
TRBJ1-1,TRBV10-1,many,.,CANTTEQGWSMNTEAFF,TGCGCCAACACGACCGAACAGGGCTGGTCAATGAACACTGAAGCTTTCTTT
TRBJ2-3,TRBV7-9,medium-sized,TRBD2,CASSFGGDTQYF,TGTGCCAGCAGCTTCGGGGGGGATACGCAGTATTTT
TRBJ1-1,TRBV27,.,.,CASSFGIYYTEAFF,TGTGCCAGCAGTTTCGGGATTTACTACACTGAAGCTTTCTTT
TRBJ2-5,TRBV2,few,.,CASRAAWETQYF,TGTGCCAGCAGGGCAGCTTGGGAGACCCAGTACTTC
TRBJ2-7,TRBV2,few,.,CASSGQGSSYEQYF,TGTGCCAGCAGTGGCCAGGGCAGCTCCTACGAGCAGTACTTC
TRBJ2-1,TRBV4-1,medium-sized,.,CASSQQGGRNEQFF,TGCGCCAGCAGCCAGCAAGGGGGGAGGAATGAGCAGTTCTTC
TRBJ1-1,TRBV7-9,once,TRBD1,CASSLGAGGTEAFF,TGTGCCAGCAGCTTAGGGGCAGGGGGCACTGAAGCTTTCTTT
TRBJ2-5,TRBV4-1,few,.,CASSHTTGALSGAQETQYF,TGCGCCAGCAGCCACACAACGGGGGCCCTCAGCGGAGCACAAGAGACCCAGTACTTC
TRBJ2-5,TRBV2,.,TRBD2,CASRGGSGGFVETQYF,TGTGCCAGCAGGGGAGGTAGCGGGGGATTCGTAGAGACCCAGTACTTC
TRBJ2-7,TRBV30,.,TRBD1,CIGQGLSYEQYF,TGCATAGGACAGGGGCTGTCCTACGAGCAGTACTTC
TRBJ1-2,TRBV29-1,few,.,CSVAPDSYYGYTF,TGCAGCGTTGCCCCTGACAGTTACTATGGCTACACCTTC
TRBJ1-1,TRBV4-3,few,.,CASSQVGRNTEAFF,TGCGCCAGCAGCCAAGTAGGCAGGAACACTGAAGCTTTCTTT
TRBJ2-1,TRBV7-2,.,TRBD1,CASTGAGGLNEQFF,TGTGCCAGCACCGGGGCAGGGGGCCTCAATGAGCAGTTCTTC
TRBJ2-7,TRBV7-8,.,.,CASSWGASYEQYF,TGTGCCAGCAGCTGGGGCGCCTCCTACGAGCAGTACTTC
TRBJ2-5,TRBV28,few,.,CASSLSALQETQYF,TGTGCCAGCAGTTTATCCGCATTACAAGAGACCCAGTACTTC
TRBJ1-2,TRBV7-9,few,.,CASGATVLF,TGTGCCAGCGGGGCGACAGTTCTCTTC
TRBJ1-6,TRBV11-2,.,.,CASSLRILSYNSPLHF,TGTGCCAGCAGCTTACGGATACTCTCCTATAATTCACCCCTCCACTTT
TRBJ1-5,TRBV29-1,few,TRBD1,CSVVWTGDGNQPQHF,TGCAGCGTTGTCTGGACAGGGGACGGCAATCAGCCCCAGCATTTT
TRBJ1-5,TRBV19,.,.,CASSRSNQPQHF,TGTGCCAGTAGTCGGAGCAATCAGCCCCAGCATTTT
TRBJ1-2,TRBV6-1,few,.,CASSERREVSCTF,TGTGCCAGCAGTGAAAGGCGGGAGGTTAGCTGCACCTTC
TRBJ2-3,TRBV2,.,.,CASTAPDTQYF,TGTGCCAGCACCGCGCCAGATACGCAGTATTTT
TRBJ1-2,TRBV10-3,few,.,CAISARRDYGYTF,TGTGCCATCAGTGCCCGAAGGGACTATGGCTACACCTTC
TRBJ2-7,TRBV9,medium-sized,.,CASSPSPKVVSYEQYF,TGTGCCAGCAGCCCCTCACCTAAGGTGGTCTCCTACGAGCAGTACTTC
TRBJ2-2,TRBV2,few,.,CASSERPGFGELFF,TGTGCCAGCAGTGAAAGGCCGGGCTTCGGGGAGCTGTTTTTT
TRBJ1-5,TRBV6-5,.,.,CASSAEGRHQPQHF,TGTGCCAGCAGTGCCGAGGGGAGACATCAGCCCCAGCATTTT